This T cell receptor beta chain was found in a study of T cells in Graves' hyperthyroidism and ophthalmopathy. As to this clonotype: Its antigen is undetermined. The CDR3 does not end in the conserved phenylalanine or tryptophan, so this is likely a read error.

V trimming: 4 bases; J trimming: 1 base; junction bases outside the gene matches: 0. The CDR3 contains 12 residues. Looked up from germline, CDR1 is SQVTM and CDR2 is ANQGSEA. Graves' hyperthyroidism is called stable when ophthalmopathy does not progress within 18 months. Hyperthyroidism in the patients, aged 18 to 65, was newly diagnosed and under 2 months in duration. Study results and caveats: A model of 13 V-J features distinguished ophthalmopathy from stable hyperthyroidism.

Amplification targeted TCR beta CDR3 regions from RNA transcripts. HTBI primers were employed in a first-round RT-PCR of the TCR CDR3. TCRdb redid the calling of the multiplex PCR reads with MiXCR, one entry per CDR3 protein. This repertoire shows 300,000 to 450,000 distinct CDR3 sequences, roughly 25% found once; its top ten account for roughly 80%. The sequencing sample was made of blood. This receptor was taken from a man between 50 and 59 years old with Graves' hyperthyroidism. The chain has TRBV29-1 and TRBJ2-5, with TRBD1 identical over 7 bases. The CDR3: CSVGDSQETQYL. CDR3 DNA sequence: TGCAGCGTTGGGGACAGCCAAGAGACCCAGTACCTC.